This T cell receptor (beta chain) emerged from a study of vaccination effects on CD4 cells after COVID-19. Study observations and caveats: The study found marked clonal contraction of infection- and vaccine-induced clones late after vaccination.

CD4+ T cells specific for antigen were expanded with viral peptide pools by the ViraFEST assay before sequencing. Subsequent to a culture period of 10 to 11 days, CD4+ T cells were isolated. Vaccine recipients had no previous SARS-CoV-2 infection; their nucleocapsid antibodies were negative. Every well housed 2.1 million or so PBMC, which grew in culture alongside 9 to 10 IU/ml IL-2 and 10 ug/ml peptides. Researchers swapped half the medium for IL-2 medium on both days 3 and 7. As concerns this clone: Antigen: not known.

Method: immunoSEQ multiplex PCR; TCRdb's copy keeps in-frame clones and lacks some. The sample consists of under 70,000 clones, around 75% of them appearing once. The specimen was CD4+ T cells from PBMCs cultured with HCoV-OC43 spike peptides, collected before COVID-19 vaccination. The sample's subset: HCoV-OC43 spike overlapping peptide pool stimulation. The clonotype comes from a human donor who received a COVID-19 vaccine.

CDR3: CTSRQGSSLPGRRFGADTQYF. CDR3 sequence (DNA): TGCACCAGCAGACAGGGGAGTAGTCTACCGGGACGGCGGTTTGGCGCAGATACGCAGTATTTT. J is TRBJ2-3 and V is TRBV1; TRBD1 is taken as the D call from the table, unchecked against the DNA. TRBV1 is a documented pseudogene. CDR3 length: 21 amino acids.